The 23 T cell receptor beta chains reported below all come from one sample, sequenced in a study of tumor-infiltrating lymphocytes in oesophageal squamous cell carcinoma. TCRdb re-analysed the PCR reads in MiXCR, keeping a single row per CDR3 protein. The table shows 15,000 to 20,000 distinct CDR3 sequences, with 40% to 55% occurring only once. The sequenced sample consisted of blood. These receptor sequences come from a female donor with esophageal squamous cell carcinoma.

This clonotype has a count of ten or more. V gene TRBV19 combines with J gene TRBJ1-2, with TRBD1 identical over 10 bases. With V trimmed by 8 bases and J by 8 bases, 5 bases remained unmatched. This CDR3 is built from 12 residues. Per germline, CDR1 LNHDA and CDR2 SQIVND (reference sequence). DNA for the CDR3: TGTGCCAGTTCGACAGGGGGCAGGGGCTACACCTTC. Translating gives CASSTGGRGYTF. The whole variable domain, filled in from reference TRBV19 and TRBJ1-2, reads DGGITQSPKYLFRKEGQNVTLSCEQNLNHDAMYWYRQDPGQGLRLIYYSQIVNDFQKGDIAEGYSVSREKKESFPLTVTSAQKNPTAFYLCASSTGGRGYTFGSGTRLTVV.

The chain carries TRBV6-1 and TRBJ2-7, with a weak D call TRBD1 (6 bases). TRBJ2-1 matches the DNA end more closely, so the J call is doubtful. Germline CDR1 MNHNS, CDR2 SASEGT. This CDR3 contains 13 residues. This CDR3 is CASRRQAYNEQFF. CDR3 in DNA: TGTGCCAGCCGCAGACAGGCCTACAATGAGCAGTTCTTC.

This clonotype was detected only a few times. The chain links TRBV5-1 to TRBJ2-2; D is uncertain. Germline assignment: CDR1 SGHRS and CDR2 YFSETQ. V shed 4 bases and J shed 1 base, with 2 bases lying between them. The CDR3 has 12 amino acids. The CDR3 here is CASSMNTGELFF. CDR3 bases: TGCGCCAGCAGCATGAACACCGGGGAGCTGTTTTTT.

The rearrangement links TRBV5-3 to TRBJ2-5; 9 nucleotides align to TRBD2. TRBV5-3 is an ORF; its function is uncertain. With 8 bases clipped from V and 11 bases from J, the junction kept 13 bases outside the gene matches. The CDR3 totals 13 residues. The DNA for the CDR3 is TGTGCCAGCAGCGGGACTAGCTCAGATACGCAGTACTTC. Translated: CASSGTSSDTQYF.

Comments on this clonotype: Without the conserved terminal phenylalanine or tryptophan, this CDR3 likely stems from a read error. The limits of the CDR3 on the DNA are not certain, so only TCRdb's listed CDR3 is given. V is TRBV7-9 and J is TRBJ2-6; the D call TRBD2 from the table was never checked on the DNA. The CDR3 is made up of 18 amino acids, end residues included. Germline V gene lookup returns CDR1 SEHNR and CDR2 FQNEAQ (reference sequence). This chain's CDR3 is CASSWMGLAGTYEQYFGN.

Concerning this clonotype: At one boundary the junction diverges from the germline segment, which might be a read error. The rearrangement uses TRBV18 and TRBJ2-1, with 7 bases lining up with TRBD1. This CDR3 spans 15 amino acids. Germline CDR1 KGHSH, CDR2 LQKENI. This CDR3 reads CASSPDRALNTEALF. The CDR3 DNA reads TGTGCCAGCTCACCTGACAGGGCCTTGAACACTGAAGCTCTCTTT.

Within the sample, this clonotype is medium-sized. This sequence joins TRBV7-9 and TRBJ2-5, with TRBD2 identical over 9 bases. Germline V gene sequence: CDR1 SEHNR, CDR2 FQNEAQ (reference sequence). The CDR3 contains 16 residues. V dropped 4 bases and J dropped 5; count of bases not matched to a gene: 11. CDR3 in DNA: TGTGCCAGCAGCTCACTTAGCGGGAGAGGGAAGGAGACCCAGTACTTC. Protein sequence: CASSSLSGRGKETQYF.

The rearrangement uses TRBV19 and TRBJ2-1; D gene unclear. The germline V and J ends were trimmed by 3 bases and 6 bases, with 12 bases remaining between them. From germline, CDR1 is LNHDA and CDR2 SQIVND (reference sequence). The CDR3 totals 14 residues. The CDR3 region is CASSITLVRNEQFF. CDR3 DNA sequence: TGTGCCAGTAGTATCACCCTAGTGCGCAATGAGCAGTTCTTC.

This clonotype occurred a few times. J is TRBJ2-3 and V is TRBV7-3; no reliable D call. CDR1 and CDR2 (germline): SGHTA, FQGTGA. This CDR3 has 13 amino acids. With 5 bases removed from V and 4 bases from J, the gap between germline ends came to 10 bases. The CDR3 is CASSPVGSDTQYF. CDR3 coding DNA: TGTGCCAGCAGCCCCGTGGGGTCAGATACGCAGTATTTT.

The sample holds many counts of this clonotype. The genes are TRBV5-1 and TRBJ2-6; the D is unclear. In germline, CDR1 is SGHRS, CDR2 YFSETQ. The CDR3 extends over 13 amino acids. V lost 3 bases and J 5 bases, leaving 6 bases between the germline ends. DNA of the CDR3: TGCGCCAGCAGCTGGAGTCGGGCCAACGTCCTGACTTTC. Its translation: CASSWSRANVLTF.

The rearrangement links TRBV7-8 to TRBJ2-4, with D maybe TRBD2 (6 bases). This CDR3 is 15 amino acids long. V lost 3 bases and J lost 3, with 12 bases in between. The V gene's germline CDR1 is SGHVS and CDR2 FQNEAQ. The CDR3 DNA reads TGTGCCAGCAGCTTGGGGGGAGGTGGCAAAAACATTCAGTACTTC. It is translated as CASSLGGGGKNIQYF.

The chain carries TRBV7-2 and TRBJ2-3; no clear D. The J call may be in error: the DNA end matches TRBJ2-7 better. The CDR3 extends over 15 amino acids. CDR1 SGHTA and CDR2 FQGNSA come from the germline V gene. CDR3 sequence: CASSRPRILGNEQYF. Written as DNA, the CDR3 is TGTGCCAGCAGCCGACCCCGAATCTTGGGGAACGAGCAGTACTTC.

The chain uses TRBV7-3 and TRBJ2-1; 7 bases map to TRBD1. V dropped 4 bases and J dropped 12; count of bases not matched to a gene: 15. The germline V gene encodes CDR1 SGHTA and CDR2 FQGTGA. The CDR3 consists of 15 residues. CDR3 in DNA: TGTGCCAGCAGCTACGACAGGGAGAGCACAGATACGCAGTTCTTC. It is translated as CASSYDRESTDTQFF.

The gene calls are TRBV7-4 and TRBJ2-3, with unresolved D. The germline V and J ends were trimmed by 5 bases and 2 bases, with 14 bases remaining between them. Per germline, CDR1 SGHVT and CDR2 SQSDAQ. The CDR3 totals 15 residues. This CDR3 reads CASSHYTASTDTQYF. The CDR3 nucleotides read TGTGCCAGCAGCCACTACACGGCCTCCACAGATACGCAGTATTTT.

Details on this clonotype: This likely comes from a read error, as the CDR3 has no conserved phenylalanine or tryptophan at its end. No DNA is shown, since the ends of the CDR3 on it are uncertain; the CDR3 is the one TCRdb lists. The rearrangement uses TRBV7-2 and TRBJ2-3; the table names TRBD2, a call not compared with the DNA. CDR1 SGHTA and CDR2 FQGNSA come from the germline V gene. The CDR3 has 19 amino acids, counting both end residues. CDR3 amino acids: CASSLALTSGSLNEQFFGP.

This clonotype was counted at least ten times. The V gene is TRBV6-1, the J gene TRBJ2-2; D tentatively fits TRBD1 or TRBD2 (6 bases each). The CDR3 sequence is 16 residues long. Germline V CDR1 and CDR2: MNHNS, SASEGT. V gave up 7 bases and J gave up 3 bases, with 18 bases separating them. CDR3 DNA sequence: TGTGCCAGCACGCCTACTGGGGGGCGCGACACCGGGGAGCTGTTTTTT. It is translated as CASTPTGGRDTGELFF.

This clonotype appeared many times. The chain recombines TRBV5-4 with TRBJ1-4; 11 nucleotides align to TRBD1. From germline, CDR1 is SGHNT and CDR2 YYREEE (reference sequence). With 4 bases clipped from V and 7 bases from J, the junction kept 6 bases outside the gene matches. The CDR3 totals 15 residues. The CDR3 sequence is CASSRTGTGGEKLFF. CDR3 nucleotide sequence: TGTGCCAGCAGCAGAACCGGGACAGGGGGTGAAAAACTGTTTTTT.

Only a few counts were recorded for this clonotype. The CDR3 does not end in the conserved phenylalanine or tryptophan, so this is likely a read error. It is unclear where the CDR3 begins or ends on the DNA, so no DNA is shown, and the CDR3 is as TCRdb lists it. The chain recombines TRBV12-3 or TRBV12-4 with TRBJ2-1; the listed D gene, TRBD2, was not tested against the DNA. The CDR3 contains 14 residues when both ends are counted. CDR3 region: CASSSGIYGYTFGS.

A remark on this clonotype: The germline gene is not matched at one end of the junction; a read error may be the cause. The chain has TRBV9 and TRBJ2-7; 7 bases map to TRBD1. The germline CDR1 and CDR2 sequences are SGDLS and YYNGEE. The CDR3 length is 15 residues. CDR3 sequence reads: CASSGATGYNSPLHF. CDR3 nucleotides: TGTGCCAGCAGCGGGGCGACAGGGTATAATTCACCCCTCCACTTC. The full variable domain, rest sourced from reference TRBV9 and TRBJ2-7, is DSGVTQTPKHLITATGQRVTLRCSPRSGDLSVYWYQQSLDQGLQFLIQYYNGEERAKGNILERFSAQQFPDLHSELNLSSLELGDSALYFCASSGATGYNSPLHFGPGTRLTVT.

This clonotype was counted once. This likely comes from a read error, as the CDR3 has no conserved phenylalanine or tryptophan at its end. The limits of the CDR3 on the DNA are not certain, so only TCRdb's listed CDR3 is given. This rearrangement joins TRBV7-4 to TRBJ2-5; TRBD1 is taken as the D call from the table, unchecked against the DNA. The CDR3 has 15 amino acids, counting both end residues. The germline V gene has CDR1 SGHVT and CDR2 SQSDAQ. This chain's CDR3 is CATRDSLQETQYFGN.

This sequence joins TRBV7-6 and TRBJ2-5; D remains ambiguous. Germline assignment: CDR1 SGHVS and CDR2 FNYEAQ. The CDR3 length is 12 residues. V was pared by 4 bases and J by 5 bases, with 8 bases between. CDR3 amino acids: CASSSTGETQYF. CDR3 coding DNA: TGTGCCAGCAGCTCTACCGGGGAGACCCAGTACTTC.

With regard to this clonotype: It is likely a read error, because the conserved phenylalanine at the end of the CDR3 is missing. Because the CDR3's place on the DNA is in doubt, the DNA is left out and the CDR3 is given as listed by TCRdb. This chain connects TRBV7-9 to TRBJ2-6. The germline CDR1 and CDR2 sequences are SEHNR and FQNEAQ (reference sequence). The CDR3 is 8 amino acids in total, end residues counted. The chain's CDR3 is CASSLGWS.

On this clonotype itself: Its ends do not fully match the called genes, so a read error is possible. This chain connects TRBV7-6 to TRBJ2-7; 7 nucleotides agree with TRBD2. The J call is in doubt because the DNA end fits TRBJ2-1 better. The CDR3 totals 18 residues. Germline CDR1 reads SGHVS; CDR2 reads FNYEAQ. Here the CDR3 reads CASSLAGSRLTSYNEQFF. The DNA of the CDR3 is TGTGCTAGCAGCTTAGCGGGCAGCCGATTAACGAGCTACAATGAGCAGTTCTTC.